This passage covers 23 T cell receptor beta chains from one sample sequenced in a study of early T cells in non-severe SARS-CoV-2 infection. TCRdb recomputed calls from the 5' RACE reads with MiXCR, one row per CDR3 protein. The table lists approximately 80,000 distinct CDR3 sequences, around 12% of them singletons, with around 3.7% in the top ten. Sequenced input: whole blood. These receptors were obtained from an adult who was a healthcare worker with PCR-confirmed SARS-CoV-2 infection or an uninfected control (not recorded which).

The genes are TRBV28 and TRBJ2-5; 12 bases agree with TRBD1. The CDR3 runs to 16 residues. The germline V gene has CDR1 MDHEN and CDR2 SYDVKM. With V trimmed by 4 bases and J by 3 bases, 6 bases remained unmatched. Here the CDR3 DNA reads TGTGCCAGCAGTTCAGCCGGGACAGGGGGCGAAGAGACCCAGTACTTC. Protein product: CASSSAGTGGEETQYF. The variable domain in full, with the rest retrieved from reference TRBV28 and TRBJ2-5, is DVKVTQSSRYLVKRTGEKVFLECVQDMDHENMFWYRQDPGLGLRLIYFSYDVKMKEKGDIPEGYSVSREKKERFSLILESASTNQTSMYLCASSSAGTGGEETQYFGPGTRLLVL.

This clonotype was counted only a few times. The chain links TRBV15 to TRBJ2-6, with a possible D match to TRBD1 (5 bases). CDR1 and CDR2 from the germline V gene are LNHNV and YYDKDF (reference sequence). The CDR3 is made up of 15 amino acids. V was trimmed by 1 base and J by 4 bases, leaving 8 bases between them. As DNA, the CDR3 is TGTGCCACCAGCAGAGCAGGGTCCGGGGCCAACGTCCTGACTTTC. Amino acids: CATSRAGSGANVLTF.

This clonotype was seen more than once but under ten times. The chain combines TRBV12-3 or TRBV12-4 with TRBJ2-7; 12 bases are a match to TRBD2. CDR3 size: 17 residues. V lost 4 bases and J lost 4; bases outside the gene matches: 11. CDR3 region: CASSSRTGTSGLYEQYF. The CDR3 DNA follows: TGTGCCAGCAGTTCCCGAACCGGGACTAGCGGGTTATACGAGCAGTACTTC.

This clonotype was seen ten or more times. V is TRBV29-1 and J is TRBJ1-1; D is unresolved. Deletions cut 3 bases from V and 0 bases from J, with 11 bases between. The CDR3 extends over 14 amino acids. The germline V gene encodes CDR1 SQVTM and CDR2 ANQGSEA. Here the CDR3 DNA reads TGCAGCGTTGAGGAGGCTTACTTGAACACTGAAGCTTTCTTT. This sequence encodes CSVEEAYLNTEAFF.

The rearrangement joins TRBV2 to TRBJ1-4, with a possible D match to TRBD1 (5 bases). CDR1 and CDR2 from the germline V gene are SNHLY and FYNNEI. The V and J ends lost 6 bases and 5 bases respectively, with 13 bases between them. This CDR3 region has 14 residues. CDR3 DNA: TGTGCCAGCAGGCCGGGACGGCGGAATGAAAAACTGTTTTTT. Amino acid sequence: CASRPGRRNEKLFF.

The chain is built from TRBV3-1 and TRBJ2-5, with 9 nucleotides matching TRBD2. CDR3 length: 19 amino acids. Unmatched junction bases numbered 20, after V lost 4 bases and J lost 5 bases. Germline V gene lookup returns CDR1 LGHDT and CDR2 YNNKEL (reference sequence). CDR3 nucleotide sequence: TGTGCCAGCAGCCTCCCCCAAACCATAGCGGGAGCCAGGCGGGAGACCCAGTACTTC. Translated: CASSLPQTIAGARRETQYF.

CDR3 loop: CASSYQSGANVLTF. CDR3 in DNA: TGTGCCAGCAGTTATCAATCTGGGGCCAACGTCCTGACTTTC. The chain joins TRBV6-2 or TRBV6-3 to TRBJ2-6; D gene uncertain. Germline V gives CDR1 MNHEY, CDR2 SVGEGT. V was trimmed by 3 bases and J by 1 base, leaving 4 bases between them. This CDR3 has 14 residues.

This clonotype was recorded at least ten times. The gene calls are TRBV7-3 and TRBJ2-6; D is ambiguous. Germline loops: CDR1 SGHTA, CDR2 FQGTGA. The V and J ends lost 4 bases and 0 bases respectively, with 16 bases between them. The CDR3 runs 18 residues. CDR3 region: CASSSRTPRSSGANVLTF. The DNA for the CDR3 is TGTGCCAGCAGCTCCCGGACCCCACGGAGCTCTGGGGCCAACGTCCTGACTTTC. Variable domain in full (rest from reference TRBV7-3 and TRBJ2-6): GAGVSQTPSNKVTEKGKYVELRCDPISGHTALYWYRQSLGQGPEFLIYFQGTGAADDSGLPNDRFFAVRPEGSVSTLKIQRTERGDSAVYLCASSSRTPRSSGANVLTFGAGSRLTVL.

The table lists this clonotype with many counts. The chain uses TRBV7-7 and TRBJ2-5, with 7 nucleotides matching TRBD2. This CDR3 contains 15 residues. The trim removed 6 bases at V and 5 bases at J, leaving 12 bases unmatched. CDR1 is SSHAT, CDR2 FNYEAQ, per germline (reference sequence). In nucleotides, the CDR3 is TGTGCCAGCAGTCCCGGAGCGGGGCCGGTGGAGACCCAGTACTTC. This encodes CASSPGAGPVETQYF.

This clonotype was recorded once. This chain joins TRBV11-3 and TRBJ2-4, with D perhaps TRBD1 (6 bases). This CDR3 contains 13 residues. CDR1 and CDR2 from the germline V gene are SGHNT and YENEEA. V was cut by 0 bases and J by 13 bases, with 13 bases left in between. CDR3 nucleotide sequence: TGTGCCAGCAGCTTAGATCGGGACACCCTCCAGTACTTC. It is translated as CASSLDRDTLQYF. The full variable domain, in which reference TRBV11-3 and TRBJ2-4 provide the parts outside the CDR3, is EAGVVQSPRYKIIEKKQPVAFWCNPISGHNTLYWYLQNLGQGPELLIRYENEEAVDDSQLPKDRFSAERLKGVDSTLKIQPAELGDSAVYLCASSLDRDTLQYFGAGTRLSVL.

This clonotype showed up just a few times. The rearrangement joins TRBV6-4 to TRBJ2-3, with TRBD2 identical over 12 bases. CDR1 and CDR2 (germline): MRHNA, SNTAGT. V was pared by 6 bases and J by 2 bases, with 3 bases of the junction left unmatched. The CDR3 consists of 15 residues. CDR3 loop: CASSRTSGATDTQYF. The CDR3 nucleotides are TGTGCCAGCAGCAGGACTAGCGGGGCCACAGATACGCAGTATTTT.

CDR3: CASSPFPVLWTQYF. As DNA, the CDR3 is TGTGCCAGCAGCCCTTTCCCAGTTCTCTGGACCCAGTACTTC. The chain recombines TRBV11-2 with TRBJ2-5; D remains ambiguous. The CDR3 is made up of 14 amino acids. Germline V lookup: CDR1 SGHAT, CDR2 FQNNGV. Trimming left V 5 bases short and J 7 bases short, with 17 bases between.

This clonotype was counted only a few times. The chain uses TRBV5-1 and TRBJ2-1; D is ambiguous. Trimming took off 1 base at V and 2 bases at J, with 13 bases between the two ends. The germline gives CDR1 SGHRS, CDR2 YFSETQ. This CDR3 is 16 amino acids long. CDR3 in amino acids: CASSLSTAVPYNEQFF. CDR3 DNA sequence: TGCGCCAGCAGCTTGTCGACTGCGGTACCCTACAATGAGCAGTTCTTC.

The rearrangement links TRBV29-1 to TRBJ2-1; D is perhaps TRBD1 or TRBD2 (6 bases each). Trimming left V 4 bases short and J 8 bases short, with 15 bases between. Per germline, CDR1 SQVTM and CDR2 ANQGSEA. The CDR3 is made up of 13 amino acids. CDR3 in amino acids: CSVGPHREDEQFF. CDR3 DNA sequence: TGCAGCGTTGGGCCCCACAGGGAGGATGAGCAGTTCTTC.

V and J are TRBV28 and TRBJ2-1; D is unclear. Germline CDR1 reads MDHEN; CDR2 reads SYDVKM. V shed 5 bases and J shed 0 bases, with 5 bases lying between them. This CDR3 spans 13 amino acids. The CDR3 DNA follows: TGTGCCAGCAGTCAGGACTCCTACAATGAGCAGTTCTTC. The encoded protein is CASSQDSYNEQFF.

This clonotype was detected only a few times. The gene calls are TRBV2 and TRBJ2-3; 9 positions agree with TRBD2. This CDR3 comprises 14 residues. In germline, CDR1 is SNHLY, CDR2 FYNNEI. With 9 bases clipped from V and 1 base from J, the junction kept 5 bases outside the gene matches. The CDR3, as DNA: TGTGCCAGTGCGACTAGCGGAGGCACAGATACGCAGTATTTT. Translated, it gives CASATSGGTDTQYF.

The CDR3: CSGGQVYEQYF. The DNA of the CDR3 is TGCAGCGGTGGACAGGTATACGAGCAGTACTTC. The chain recombines TRBV29-1 with TRBJ2-7, with TRBD1 matching over 7 bases. This CDR3 has 11 residues. Germline V gene lookup returns CDR1 SQVTM and CDR2 ANQGSEA. J was trimmed by 4 bases and V by 7 bases; bases with no gene match: 4.

This clonotype was counted at least ten times. The chain uses TRBV19 and TRBJ2-1; D is possibly TRBD1 (6 bases). The CDR3 covers 15 residues. The V gene lost 1 base and the J gene lost 4 bases, with 11 bases spanning the gap. Looked up from germline, CDR1 is LNHDA and CDR2 is SQIVND (reference sequence). The chain's CDR3 is CASSIAQGKYNEQFF. The CDR3 DNA follows: TGTGCCAGTAGTATAGCACAGGGAAAGTACAATGAGCAGTTCTTC.

This chain joins TRBV15 and TRBJ2-7; D not certain. The germline CDR1 and CDR2 sequences are LNHNV and YYDKDF (reference sequence). The CDR3 is 14 amino acids. The V and J ends lost 5 bases and 0 bases respectively, with 11 bases between them. This CDR3 is CATSEGIISYEQYF. The DNA for the CDR3 is TGTGCCACCAGCGAAGGGATCATCTCCTACGAGCAGTACTTC. Combining the CDR3 with reference TRBV15 and TRBJ2-7 gives the whole variable domain DAMVIQNPRYQVTQFGKPVTLSCSQTLNHNVMYWYQQKSSQAPKLLFHYYDKDFNNEADTPDNFQSRRPNTSFCFLDIRSPGLGDTAMYLCATSEGIISYEQYFGPGTRLTVT.

The J gene is TRBJ2-7, the V gene TRBV20-1, with unresolved D. CDR3 length: 12 residues. Germline CDR1 and CDR2: DFQATT and SNEGSKA (reference sequence). V dropped 2 bases and J dropped 3 bases, with 8 bases sitting between them. CDR3 protein: CSARSRFYEQYF. In DNA form, the CDR3 reads TGCAGTGCTAGATCCAGGTTCTACGAGCAGTACTTC.

The sample holds many counts of this clonotype. The chain is built from TRBV29-1 and TRBJ2-3; maybe TRBD2 (6 bases). The CDR3 is made up of 16 amino acids. CDR1 SQVTM and CDR2 ANQGSEA come from the germline V gene. V shed 8 bases and J shed 0 bases, with 21 bases lying between them. Here the CDR3 reads CSSRGSGYSSTDTQYF. CDR3 DNA sequence: TGCAGCTCCCGGGGTAGCGGATATTCTAGCACAGATACGCAGTATTTT.

This clonotype has more than one count but fewer than ten. Sequence at one end of the junction differs from germline and may be a read error. The chain carries TRBV2 and TRBJ2-7; 9 bases are shared with TRBD2. This CDR3 is built from 15 residues. Germline V CDR1 and CDR2: SNHLY, FYNNEI. The CDR3 DNA sequence: TGTGCCAGCAGTGAGTCTAGCGGGACCTCCCACGAGCAGTACTTC. It is translated as CASSESSGTSHEQYF.

The chain couples TRBV15 to TRBJ1-2; a possible D gene is TRBD1 (5 bases). The V gene lost 0 bases and the J gene lost 0 bases, with 5 bases spanning the gap. Germline V lookup: CDR1 LNHNV, CDR2 YYDKDF (reference sequence). This CDR3 contains 14 residues. CDR3 coding DNA: TGTGCCACCAGCAGAGAGACAGCTAACTATGGCTACACCTTC. Amino acid sequence: CATSRETANYGYTF.